Sequencing of this TCR beta chain was carried out in a study of T cells in Graves' hyperthyroidism and ophthalmopathy. Many counts were recorded for this clonotype. Germline V gene data show CDR1 as SQVTM and CDR2 as ANQGSEA. The CDR3 is 15 residues long. After removal of 3 bases from V and 6 bases from J, the junction contained 7 bases not matched to a gene. Exclusion of patients followed from uncontrolled infection, other autoimmune disease, pregnancy or lactation. Amplification of TCR beta CDR3 regions used RNA as the template. First-round RT-PCR with HTBI primers amplified the TCR CDR3 region. MiXCR, run by TCRdb on the multiplex PCR reads, gives a single entry per CDR3 protein. In the table there are about 720,000 distinct CDR3 sequences, under 20% of which are singletons.

The rearrangement joins TRBV29-1 to TRBJ2-3, with TRBD1 matching 12 bases. This TCR derives from a woman in her fifties or sixties with Graves' hyperthyroidism that later progressed to Graves' ophthalmopathy. Sequenced material: blood. CDR3 residues: CSVEGRDRGPDTQYF. The CDR3 DNA is TGCAGCGTTGAGGGGCGGGACAGGGGGCCGGATACGCAGTATTTT.